This T cell receptor (beta chain) was sequenced in a study of T-cell memory formation after mild COVID-19. Findings and limits, study-wide: Memory sampled before infection contained some responding clones, suggesting cross-reactive memory joined. From day 15 to 85, contracting clones were balanced between CD4 and CD8, whereas later expanders leaned toward CD4+.

On this clonotype itself: Antigen: not known.

TCRdb reanalysed the 5' RACE reads using MiXCR and keeps one entry per CDR3 protein. The top ten hold about 20% of the sample, which has 300,000 to 400,000 distinct CDR3 sequences, 10% to 15% seen once. CDR1 and CDR2 from the germline V gene are KGHDR and SFDVKD. The CDR3 runs to 14 residues. The trim removed 9 bases at V and 2 bases at J, leaving 6 bases unmatched. This receptor was identified in a man younger than 35 who had mild COVID-19 (a few samples of this study predate the infection). Cell type and time point are not known. The chain employs TRBV24-1 and TRBJ2-5; 9 nucleotides align to TRBD2. Sample: PBMCs or a T cell subset sorted from them (not recorded which). CDR3 coding DNA: TGTGCCACCCGGGGGAGCGGGGGGCAAGAGACCCAGTACTTC. Its protein is CATRGSGGQETQYF.